These 30 T cell receptor beta chains share one sample of origin, sequenced in a study of a mutant IDH1 vaccine in newly diagnosed glioma. No antigen is known for these receptors. Stated time point: week 47, end of study. The study gave 300 ug of mutant IDH1 20-mer peptide per vaccine dose, with topical imiquimod. Sequencing used immunoSEQ multiplex PCR; TCRdb keeps in-frame clones, though not all of them. The table shows around 61,000 clones, with around 75% occurring only once. Sample: PBMCs, taken from a glioma patient whose treatment included an IDH1 peptide vaccine. These receptors all come from a man aged 45-60 years with glioma.

This clone was picked up a small number of times. The rearrangement uses TRBV2 and TRBJ1-1; maybe TRBD1 (5 bases). This CDR3 has 13 residues. Germline values: CDR1 SNHLY, CDR2 FYNNEI. V gave up 6 bases and J gave up 10 bases, with 18 bases separating them. In nucleotides, the CDR3 is TGTGCCAGCAGCGACTCGAACCGCGGGGGAGCTTTCTTT. Protein product: CASSDSNRGGAFF.

V and J are TRBV9 and TRBJ1-3; 8 nucleotides agree with TRBD1. Germline V CDR1 and CDR2: SGDLS, YYNGEE. The CDR3 runs to 16 residues. The junction had 2 bases not matched to a gene; V was cut back by 0 bases and J by 0 bases. Written as DNA, the CDR3 is TGTGCCAGCAGCGTAGGGGGACAGGTCTCTGGAAACACCATATATTTT. It is translated as CASSVGGQVSGNTIYF. The complete variable domain, with remaining parts taken from reference TRBV9 and TRBJ1-3, reads DSGVTQTPKHLITATGQRVTLRCSPRSGDLSVYWYQQSLDQGLQFLIQYYNGEERAKGNILERFSAQQFPDLHSELNLSSLELGDSALYFCASSVGGQVSGNTIYFGEGSWLTVV.

The chain links TRBV5-8 to TRBJ1-2; the D gene is possibly TRBD1 (5 bases). Per germline, CDR1 SGHTS and CDR2 YDEGEE. The V and J ends lost 4 bases and 7 bases respectively, with 14 bases between them. This CDR3 region has 13 residues. The CDR3 region has the DNA TGTGCCAGCAGCCCCCGGGGGGTGAGTGGCTACACCTTC. Translating it yields CASSPRGVSGYTF.

The chain employs TRBV14 and TRBJ2-7; D is perhaps TRBD1 (5 bases). Germline assignment: CDR1 SGHDN and CDR2 FVKESK. Trimming took 0 bases from V and 0 from J, leaving 12 bases between them. This CDR3 region has 16 residues. In DNA form, the CDR3 reads TGTGCCAGCAGCCAAGAGCGGAGACAGTTCTCCTACGAGCAGTACTTC. It specifies CASSQERRQFSYEQYF.

The table lists this clone with a few counts. This chain connects TRBV14 to TRBJ2-1, with D tentatively TRBD2 (7 bases). Germline CDR1 and CDR2: SGHDN and FVKESK. This CDR3 has 16 residues. Trimming stripped 1 base from V and 1 base from J, with 11 bases between. DNA for the CDR3: TGTGCCAGCAGCCAAGTGCGGGGGCGGTCCTACAATGAGCAGTTCTTC. Residues: CASSQVRGRSYNEQFF. The whole variable domain, remainder taken from reference TRBV14 and TRBJ2-1, is EAGVTQFPSHSVIEKGQTVTLRCDPISGHDNLYWYRRVMGKEIKFLLHFVKESKQDESGMPNNRFLAERTGGTYSTLKVQPAELEDSGVYFCASSQVRGRSYNEQFFGPGTRLTVL.

The CDR3 nucleotides are TGTGCCAGTAGGGACGCGGGCCGCCAGGCTGGGGCCAACGTCCTGACTTTC. Amino acids: CASRDAGRQAGANVLTF. V is TRBV19 and J is TRBJ2-6; possibly TRBD2 for D (5 bases). CDR3 length: 17 amino acids. CDR1 LNHDA and CDR2 SQIVND come from the germline V gene (reference sequence). Trimming took off 6 bases at V and 2 bases at J, with 17 bases between the two ends.

This clone was detected a few times. One end of the junction fails to match germline, which may point to a read error. The chain joins TRBV7-7 to TRBJ2-2; D ambiguous. This CDR3 has 12 amino acids. Per the germline V gene, CDR1 is SSHAT and CDR2 is FNYEAQ (reference sequence). The CDR3 DNA reads as TGTGCTAGCAGTCCAGACTCCGGGGAGCTGTTTTTT. Its protein product is CASSPDSGELFF.

As DNA, the CDR3 is TGTGCCAGCAATTTAGCGGGGGGGCCAGATACGCAGTATTTT. Translation gives CASNLAGGPDTQYF. The rearrangement uses TRBV6-6 and TRBJ2-3, with 11 nucleotides matching TRBD2. CDR1 and CDR2 (germline): MNHNY, SVGAGI (reference sequence). The CDR3 contains 14 residues. Losses at the gene ends were 7 bases for V and 4 bases for J; bases not matched to a gene: 4.

This clone was seen only a few times. The V gene is TRBV10-3, the J gene TRBJ1-1, with 7 bases aligning to TRBD1. Germline V CDR1 and CDR2: ENHRY, SYGVKD. V was pared by 10 bases and J by 0 bases, with 8 bases of the junction left unmatched. The CDR3 runs 14 residues. The CDR3 nucleotides read TGTGCCACGTGGACAGGAGGGATGAACACTGAAGCTTTCTTT. It codes for CATWTGGMNTEAFF.

The chain carries TRBV13 and TRBJ1-5; D might be TRBD1 (5 bases). V was cut by 3 bases and J by 4 bases, with 13 bases left in between. Germline-derived CDR1 and CDR2 are PRHDT and FYEKMQ (reference sequence). This CDR3 spans 15 amino acids. This CDR3 is CASSLRSGRNQPQHF. CDR3 sequence (DNA): TGTGCCAGCAGCTTGAGATCAGGGAGAAATCAGCCCCAGCATTTT.

CDR3 sequence: CASSLGGTGLRNTEAFF. As DNA, the CDR3 is TGTGCCAGCAGCTTGGGAGGGACAGGGTTGAGGAACACTGAAGCTTTCTTT. The V and J genes are TRBV5-4 and TRBJ1-1, with 9 bases matching TRBD1. Germline V gene lookup returns CDR1 SGHNT and CDR2 YYREEE (reference sequence). CDR3 length: 17 residues. Trimming removed 0 bases from V and 1 base from J; junction bases left unmatched: 7.

The V gene is TRBV6-1, the J gene TRBJ1-5; D is possibly TRBD1 (6 bases). CDR1 and CDR2 (germline): MNHNS, SASEGT. Trimming stripped 1 base from V and 3 bases from J, with 16 bases between. The CDR3 is 17 residues long. In DNA form, the CDR3 reads TGTGCCAGCAGTGAAGGGGTTGGAGGGGGGAACAATCAGCCCCAGCATTTT. Its translation: CASSEGVGGGNNQPQHF.

This clone occurred many times. V gene TRBV18 combines with J gene TRBJ1-3, with D possibly being TRBD1 (5 bases). Trimming cost V 2 bases and J 2 bases, with 16 bases left between them. CDR3 length equals 17 residues. CDR1 is KGHSH and CDR2 is LQKENI in the germline V gene. The CDR3 is CASSPIFTGAPGNTIYF. CDR3 coding DNA: TGTGCCAGCTCACCAATCTTCACAGGCGCTCCTGGAAACACCATATATTTT.

With regard to this clone: The junction departs from the called germline gene at one end, perhaps through a read error. J is TRBJ1-2 and V is TRBV10-3, with D hard to call. Germline V lookup: CDR1 ENHRY, CDR2 SYGVKD. The CDR3 totals 14 residues. CDR3 loop: CATSSPAANYGYTF. DNA for the CDR3: TGTGCCACCAGTAGTCCAGCTGCTAACTATGGCTACACCTTC.

This clone was recorded a few times. The chain uses TRBV5-4 and TRBJ1-4; the match to TRBD1 covers 9 bases. V shed 5 bases, J shed 7 bases, and the junction held 6 bases outside the gene matches. Germline values: CDR1 SGHNT, CDR2 YYREEE (reference sequence). This CDR3 is built from 14 residues. The CDR3 nucleotides read TGTGCCAGCAGACGACAGGGGGGTGGTGAAAAACTGTTTTTT. This translates into CASRRQGGGEKLFF.

The chain is built from TRBV6-5 and TRBJ2-7, with D possibly TRBD1 on 7 matching bases. The CDR3 covers 13 residues. Germline CDR1 MNHEY, CDR2 SVGAGI. Trimming took 8 bases from V and 2 from J, leaving 13 bases between them. For the CDR3, the DNA is TGTGCCAGCCGAGCAGGGGGGACCTACGAGCAGTACTTC. It encodes CASRAGGTYEQYF.

This clone was observed once. The V gene is TRBV7-8, the J gene TRBJ1-5; D may be TRBD1 (5 bases). Germline values: CDR1 SGHVS, CDR2 FQNEAQ. The CDR3 runs to 16 residues. Trimming pared 4 bases from V and 0 bases from J, leaving 13 bases between. The CDR3 DNA follows: TGTGCCAGCAGCTCTGAGGGACTGTATAGCAATCAGCCCCAGCATTTT. Protein product: CASSSEGLYSNQPQHF.

The V and J genes are TRBV4-1 and TRBJ1-2; 8 bases line up with TRBD1. The CDR3 totals 16 residues. Germline V gene lookup returns CDR1 MGHRA and CDR2 YSYEKL. The trim removed 1 base at V and 0 bases at J, leaving 4 bases unmatched. As DNA, the CDR3 is TGCGCCAGCAGCCAAGCTGGGACAGGAGCTAACTATGGCTACACCTTC. Amino acids: CASSQAGTGANYGYTF.

The rearrangement links TRBV7-9 to TRBJ1-1; 8 bases match TRBD1. This CDR3 region has 15 residues. CDR1 SEHNR and CDR2 FQNEAQ come from the germline V gene (reference sequence). The V and J ends lost 5 bases and 0 bases, in that order; junction bases with no gene match: 5. The DNA for the CDR3 is TGTGCCAGCAGCCTCCAGACAGGGGTGAACACTGAAGCTTTCTTT. Amino acid sequence: CASSLQTGVNTEAFF.

The V call is TRBV6-6, the J call TRBJ2-3, with D unclear. Germline V lookup: CDR1 MNHNY, CDR2 SVGAGI (reference sequence). This CDR3 spans 12 amino acids. The V end was cut by 5 bases, the J end by 2 bases, with 5 bases between. CDR3 DNA: TGTGCCAGCAGTCATGACACAGATACGCAGTATTTT. Translated: CASSHDTDTQYF.

The chain has TRBV5-1 and TRBJ2-3, with 9 bases matching TRBD1. Germline CDR1 SGHRS, CDR2 YFSETQ. V lost 4 bases, J lost 1 base, and 4 bases stayed unmatched. CDR3 length equals 15 residues. The CDR3, as DNA: TGCGCCAGCAGCACACGGGACAGGGGCACAGATACGCAGTATTTT. It yields the protein CASSTRDRGTDTQYF.

The chain joins TRBV28 to TRBJ1-1; D unresolved. Germline V gene lookup returns CDR1 MDHEN and CDR2 SYDVKM. Trimming removed 3 bases at V and 1 base at J, with 9 bases between. This CDR3 has 14 residues. DNA of the CDR3: TGTGCCAGCAGTTTCATGCGGAGGAACACTGAAGCTTTCTTT. Translation: CASSFMRRNTEAFF.

This clone was counted between two and nine times. V gene TRBV4-3 combines with J gene TRBJ1-1, with D possibly TRBD1 on 6 matching bases. Germline CDR1 is LGHNA and CDR2 is YSLEER. This CDR3 comprises 15 residues. Trimming took off 6 bases at V and 1 base at J, with 15 bases between the two ends. The CDR3 coding sequence is TGCGCCAGCAGATTTACAGGGCTGGGGAACACTGAAGCTTTCTTT. Translated: CASRFTGLGNTEAFF.

This chain joins TRBV19 and TRBJ2-2, with a weak D call TRBD1 (6 bases). This CDR3 contains 15 residues. Trimming pared 5 bases from V and 2 bases from J, leaving 12 bases between. Germline V gene lookup returns CDR1 LNHDA and CDR2 SQIVND (reference sequence). Here the CDR3 reads CASSAAGTNTGELFF. CDR3 DNA sequence: TGTGCCAGTAGTGCAGCCGGGACAAACACCGGGGAGCTGTTTTTT.

The CDR3 DNA is TGTGCCAGCAGTTACTCCGGGACAGGGAACGGCTACACCTTC. This sequence encodes CASSYSGTGNGYTF. This rearrangement joins TRBV6-5 to TRBJ1-2, with 9 bases fitting TRBD1. Germline V lookup: CDR1 MNHEY, CDR2 SVGAGI. Trimming at V came to 0 bases and at J to 8 bases, leaving 4 bases not matched to a gene. CDR3 length equals 14 residues.

CDR3 DNA sequence: TGTGCCAGCAGCTTAGAATCCCTGTATGGCTACACCTTC. Encoded protein: CASSLESLYGYTF. The chain uses TRBV7-9 and TRBJ1-2; D is undetermined. This CDR3 is built from 13 residues. Trimming stripped 1 base from V and 5 bases from J, with 8 bases between. Germline V CDR1 and CDR2: SEHNR, FQNEAQ (reference sequence).

This rearrangement joins TRBV6-5 to TRBJ2-7; TRBD1 aligns across 9 bases. The J segment lost 4 bases and the V segment lost 6 bases, leaving 7 bases of the junction unmatched. CDR1 MNHEY and CDR2 SVGAGI come from the germline V gene. This CDR3 has 14 amino acids. The CDR3 region is CASRPGQGSYEQYF. The CDR3 coding sequence is TGTGCCAGCAGGCCGGGACAGGGATCTTACGAGCAGTACTTC.

CDR3 nucleotide sequence: TGCAGCATGACGGCGACTAAACTCAATGAGCAGTTCTTC. Amino acid sequence: CSMTATKLNEQFF. The chain joins TRBV29-1 to TRBJ2-1, with a possible D match to TRBD2 (5 bases). Per germline, CDR1 SQVTM and CDR2 ANQGSEA. Trimming removed 8 bases at V and 6 bases at J, with 17 bases between. The CDR3 loop spans 13 amino acids.

The J gene is TRBJ2-5, the V gene TRBV6-1; no clear D. The CDR3 is made up of 13 amino acids. V lost 3 bases, J lost 4 bases, and 9 bases lay in between. Germline V gives CDR1 MNHNS, CDR2 SASEGT. The CDR3 is CASSEGITETQYF. CDR3 in DNA: TGTGCCAGCAGTGAGGGGATAACAGAGACCCAGTACTTC.

The chain links TRBV5-6 to TRBJ1-5; perhaps TRBD1 as D (6 bases). CDR1 and CDR2 from the germline V gene are SGHDT and YYEEEE. There are 15 residues in the CDR3. V shed 0 bases and J shed 4 bases, with 11 bases lying between them. CDR3 sequence: CASSLGGRGNQPQHF. CDR3 in DNA: TGTGCCAGCAGCTTGGGGGGGAGGGGGAATCAGCCCCAGCATTTT.